The clone carrying this T cell receptor (beta chain) has a count of ten or more. What it binds is unknown. The record originates from a study of T cells after yellow fever vaccination. Study-wide background: Preparation of the low-cell-number fractions used SMART-Seq v4 Ultra Low Input. Study-wide results and limits: Reappearance after the booster was seen for most primary-vaccination clones, at 95% to 97% CD4 and 75% to 90% CD8. A weaker but faster secondary response was observed, peaking on day 5 versus 15.

Making TCR cDNA involved 5'RACE template switching, which added UMIs and a universal primer site. TCRdb re-called the 5' RACE reads with MiXCR, one entry per CDR3 protein. The sample lists around 250,000 distinct CDR3 sequences; 6.9% were seen once. This clonotype was sampled from a man younger than 45 who received the YFV17D yellow fever vaccine. This specimen was CD4+ T cells sorted from PBMCs, taken 15 days after the yellow fever booster vaccination.

In DNA, the CDR3 is TGTGCCAGCAGTTCATCCAGTGGCGGGGCCTACAATGAGCAGTTCTTC. Translation: CASSSSSGGAYNEQFF. V gene TRBV28 combines with J gene TRBJ2-1; a possible D gene is TRBD2 (6 bases). V lost 4 bases and J 2 bases, leaving 15 bases between the germline ends. The CDR3 runs to 16 residues. Germline V CDR1 and CDR2: MDHEN, SYDVKM. Combining the CDR3 with reference TRBV28 and TRBJ2-1 gives the whole variable domain DVKVTQSSRYLVKRTGEKVFLECVQDMDHENMFWYRQDPGLGLRLIYFSYDVKMKEKGDIPEGYSVSREKKERFSLILESASTNQTSMYLCASSSSSGGAYNEQFFGPGTRLTVL.